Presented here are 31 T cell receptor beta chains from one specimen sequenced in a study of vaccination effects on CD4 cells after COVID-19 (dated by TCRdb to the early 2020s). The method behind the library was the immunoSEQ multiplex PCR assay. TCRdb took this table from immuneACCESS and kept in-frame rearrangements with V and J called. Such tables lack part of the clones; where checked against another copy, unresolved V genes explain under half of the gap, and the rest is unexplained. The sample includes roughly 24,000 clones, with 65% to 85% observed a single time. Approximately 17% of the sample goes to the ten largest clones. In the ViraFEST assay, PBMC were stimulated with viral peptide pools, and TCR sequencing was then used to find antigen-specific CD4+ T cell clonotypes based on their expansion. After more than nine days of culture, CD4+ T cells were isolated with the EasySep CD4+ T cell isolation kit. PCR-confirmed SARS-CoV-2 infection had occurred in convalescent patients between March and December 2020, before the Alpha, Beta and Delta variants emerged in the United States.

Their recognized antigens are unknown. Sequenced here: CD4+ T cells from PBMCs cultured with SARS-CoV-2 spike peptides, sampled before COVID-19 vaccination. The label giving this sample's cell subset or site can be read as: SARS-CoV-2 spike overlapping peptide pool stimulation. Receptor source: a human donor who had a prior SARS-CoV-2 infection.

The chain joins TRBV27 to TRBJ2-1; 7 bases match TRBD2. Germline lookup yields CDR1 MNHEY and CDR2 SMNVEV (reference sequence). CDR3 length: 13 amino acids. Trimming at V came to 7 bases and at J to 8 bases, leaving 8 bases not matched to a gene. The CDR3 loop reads CASTSHGRDEQFF. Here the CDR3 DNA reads TGTGCCAGCACCAGCCATGGGAGGGATGAGCAGTTCTTC.

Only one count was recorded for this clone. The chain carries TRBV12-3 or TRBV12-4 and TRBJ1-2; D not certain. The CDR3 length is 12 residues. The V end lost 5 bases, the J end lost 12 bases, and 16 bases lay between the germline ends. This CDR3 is CASSQRQEKDTF. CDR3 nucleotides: TGTGCCAGCAGTCAAAGACAAGAAAAAGACACCTTC.

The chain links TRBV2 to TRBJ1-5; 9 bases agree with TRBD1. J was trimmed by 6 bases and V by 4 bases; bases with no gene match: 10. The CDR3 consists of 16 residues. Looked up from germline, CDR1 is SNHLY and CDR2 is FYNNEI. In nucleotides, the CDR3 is TGTGCCAGCAGTGGGGTGCCGCGACAGGGGGGTCAGCCCCAGCATTTT. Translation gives CASSGVPRQGGQPQHF.

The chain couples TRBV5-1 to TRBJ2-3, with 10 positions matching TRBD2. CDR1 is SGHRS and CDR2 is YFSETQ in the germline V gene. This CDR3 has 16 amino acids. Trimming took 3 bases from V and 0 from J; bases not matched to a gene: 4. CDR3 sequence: CASSSGLAASTDTQYF. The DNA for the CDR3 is TGCGCCAGCAGCTCTGGACTAGCGGCTAGCACAGATACGCAGTATTTT.

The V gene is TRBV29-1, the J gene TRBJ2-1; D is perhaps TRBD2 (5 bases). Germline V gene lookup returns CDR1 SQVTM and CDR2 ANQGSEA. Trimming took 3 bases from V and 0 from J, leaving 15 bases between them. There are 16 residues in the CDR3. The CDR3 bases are TGCAGCGTTGACGGGAACGGCGACCTCTCCTACAATGAGCAGTTCTTC. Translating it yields CSVDGNGDLSYNEQFF.

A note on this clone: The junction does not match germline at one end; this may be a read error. The CDR3: CAGSERVTGANVLTF. In nucleotides, the CDR3 is TGTGCCGGCAGTGAACGGGTCACCGGGGCCAACGTCCTGACTTTC. This chain connects TRBV6-1 to TRBJ2-6; D call uncertain. The V gene's germline CDR1 is MNHNS and CDR2 SASEGT. The CDR3 totals 15 residues.

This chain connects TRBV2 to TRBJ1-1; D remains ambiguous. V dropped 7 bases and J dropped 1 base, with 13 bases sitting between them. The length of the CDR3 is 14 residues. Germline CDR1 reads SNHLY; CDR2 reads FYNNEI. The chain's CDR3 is CASIWGEGNTEAFF. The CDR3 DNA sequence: TGTGCCAGCATATGGGGAGAAGGGAACACTGAAGCTTTCTTT.

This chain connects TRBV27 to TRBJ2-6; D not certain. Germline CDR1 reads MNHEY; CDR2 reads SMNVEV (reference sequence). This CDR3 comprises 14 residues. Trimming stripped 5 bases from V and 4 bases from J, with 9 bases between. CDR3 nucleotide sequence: TGTGCCAGCAGTAGGGCCTCCGGGGCCAACGTCCTGACTTTC. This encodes CASSRASGANVLTF.

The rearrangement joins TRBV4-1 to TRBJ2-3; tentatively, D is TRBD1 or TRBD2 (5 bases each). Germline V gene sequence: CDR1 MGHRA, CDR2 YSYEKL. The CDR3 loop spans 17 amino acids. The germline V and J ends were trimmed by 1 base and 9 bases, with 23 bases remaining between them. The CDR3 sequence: CASSQGRIRDGARTQYF. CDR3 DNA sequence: TGCGCCAGCAGCCAAGGCCGGATCAGGGACGGGGCTAGAACGCAGTATTTT.

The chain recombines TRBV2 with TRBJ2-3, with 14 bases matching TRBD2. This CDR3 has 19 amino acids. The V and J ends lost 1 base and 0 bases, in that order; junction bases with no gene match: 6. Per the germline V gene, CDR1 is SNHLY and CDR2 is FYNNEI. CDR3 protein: CASSEDRLAGGGSTDTQYF. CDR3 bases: TGTGCCAGCAGTGAAGACCGACTAGCGGGAGGGGGTAGCACAGATACGCAGTATTTT. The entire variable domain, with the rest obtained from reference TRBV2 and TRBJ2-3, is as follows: EPEVTQTPSHQVTQMGQEVILRCVPISNHLYFYWYRQILGQKVEFLVSFYNNEISEKSEIFDDQFSVERPDGSNFTLKIRSTKLEDSAMYFCASSEDRLAGGGSTDTQYFGPGTRLTVL.

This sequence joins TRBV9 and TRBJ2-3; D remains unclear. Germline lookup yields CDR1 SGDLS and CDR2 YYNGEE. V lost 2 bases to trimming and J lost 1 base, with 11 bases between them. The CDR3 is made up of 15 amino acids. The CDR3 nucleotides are TGTGCCAGCAGCGTTAGAACAGCCCGCACAGATACGCAGTATTTT. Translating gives CASSVRTARTDTQYF.

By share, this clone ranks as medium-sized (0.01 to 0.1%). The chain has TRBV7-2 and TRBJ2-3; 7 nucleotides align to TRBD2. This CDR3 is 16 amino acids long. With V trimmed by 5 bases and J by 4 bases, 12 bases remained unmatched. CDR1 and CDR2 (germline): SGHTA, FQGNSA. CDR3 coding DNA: TGTGCCAGCAGCCAGAGGGGCGGGAGTATCCCAGATACGCAGTATTTT. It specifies CASSQRGGSIPDTQYF. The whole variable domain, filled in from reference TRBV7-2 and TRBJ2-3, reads GAGVSQSPSNKVTEKGKDVELRCDPISGHTALYWYRQSLGQGLEFLIYFQGNSAPDKSGLPSDRFSAERTGGSVSTLTIQRTQQEDSAVYLCASSQRGGSIPDTQYFGPGTRLTVL.

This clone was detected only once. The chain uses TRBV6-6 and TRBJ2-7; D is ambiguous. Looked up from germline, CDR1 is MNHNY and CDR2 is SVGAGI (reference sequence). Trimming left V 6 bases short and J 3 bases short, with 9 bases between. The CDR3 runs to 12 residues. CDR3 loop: CASRPGDYEQYF. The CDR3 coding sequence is TGTGCCAGCAGGCCTGGGGACTACGAGCAGTACTTC.

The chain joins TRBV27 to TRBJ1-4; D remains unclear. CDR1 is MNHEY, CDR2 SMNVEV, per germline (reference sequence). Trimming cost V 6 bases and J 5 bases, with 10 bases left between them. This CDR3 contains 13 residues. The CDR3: CASRTTGNEKLFF. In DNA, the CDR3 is TGTGCCAGCAGGACGACGGGAAATGAAAAACTGTTTTTT.

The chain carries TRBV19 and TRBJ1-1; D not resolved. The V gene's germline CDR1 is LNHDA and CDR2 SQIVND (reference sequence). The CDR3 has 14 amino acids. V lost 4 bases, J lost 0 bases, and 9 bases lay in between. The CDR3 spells CASSTFRLNTEAFF. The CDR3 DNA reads TGTGCCAGTAGTACCTTTAGACTGAACACTGAAGCTTTCTTT.

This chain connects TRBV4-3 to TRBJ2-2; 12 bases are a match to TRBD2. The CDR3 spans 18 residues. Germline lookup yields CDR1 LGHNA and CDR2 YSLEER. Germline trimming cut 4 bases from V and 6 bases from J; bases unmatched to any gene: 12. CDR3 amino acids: CASSRKTSGSSPAGELFF. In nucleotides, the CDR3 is TGCGCCAGCAGCCGAAAGACTAGCGGGAGCTCCCCAGCCGGGGAGCTGTTTTTT.

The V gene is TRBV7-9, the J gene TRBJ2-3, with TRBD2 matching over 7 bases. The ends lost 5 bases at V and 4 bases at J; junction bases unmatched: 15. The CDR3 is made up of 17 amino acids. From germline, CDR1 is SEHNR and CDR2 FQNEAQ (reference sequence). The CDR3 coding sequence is TGTGCCAGCAGCCAAAAGACGGGGAGGGGCTCCGCAGATACGCAGTATTTT. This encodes CASSQKTGRGSADTQYF.

The CDR3 sequence: CASSKAVDRGRVENIQYF. CDR3 coding DNA: TGTGCCAGCAGCAAAGCGGTAGACAGGGGGCGGGTGGAAAACATTCAGTACTTC. The chain employs TRBV21-1 and TRBJ2-4; TRBD1 is the table's D call and was not checked against the DNA. TRBV21-1 is tagged as a pseudogene. CDR3 length: 18 residues.

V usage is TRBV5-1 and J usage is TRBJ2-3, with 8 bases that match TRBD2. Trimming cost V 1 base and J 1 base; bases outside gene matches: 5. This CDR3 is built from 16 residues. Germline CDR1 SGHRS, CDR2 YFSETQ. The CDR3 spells CASSLFQAGGTDTQYF. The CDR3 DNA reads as TGCGCCAGCAGCTTGTTTCAAGCGGGGGGCACAGATACGCAGTATTTT.

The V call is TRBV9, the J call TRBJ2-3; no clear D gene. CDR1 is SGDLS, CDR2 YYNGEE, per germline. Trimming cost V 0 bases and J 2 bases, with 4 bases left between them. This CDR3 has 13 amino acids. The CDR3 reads CASSVGLTDTQYF. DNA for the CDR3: TGTGCCAGCAGCGTAGGGCTCACAGATACGCAGTATTTT.

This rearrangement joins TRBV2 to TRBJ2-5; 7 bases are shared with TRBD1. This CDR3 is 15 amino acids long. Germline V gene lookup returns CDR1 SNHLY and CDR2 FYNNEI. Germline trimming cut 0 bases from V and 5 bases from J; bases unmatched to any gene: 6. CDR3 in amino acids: CASSEATGVPETQYF. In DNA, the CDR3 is TGTGCCAGCAGTGAAGCAACAGGGGTTCCGGAGACCCAGTACTTC.

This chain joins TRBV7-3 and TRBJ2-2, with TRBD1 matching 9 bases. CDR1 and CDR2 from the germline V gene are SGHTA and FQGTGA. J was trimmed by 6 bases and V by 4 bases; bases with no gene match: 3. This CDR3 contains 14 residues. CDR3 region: CASSSDRGSGELFF. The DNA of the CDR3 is TGTGCCAGCAGCTCGGACAGGGGTTCCGGGGAGCTGTTTTTT.

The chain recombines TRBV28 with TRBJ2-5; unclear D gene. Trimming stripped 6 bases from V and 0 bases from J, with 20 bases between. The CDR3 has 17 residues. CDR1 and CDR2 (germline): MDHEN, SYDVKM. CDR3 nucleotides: TGTGCCAGCAGAAGCACGTTTGGGCGAGCCAACCAAGAGACCCAGTACTTC. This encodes CASRSTFGRANQETQYF.

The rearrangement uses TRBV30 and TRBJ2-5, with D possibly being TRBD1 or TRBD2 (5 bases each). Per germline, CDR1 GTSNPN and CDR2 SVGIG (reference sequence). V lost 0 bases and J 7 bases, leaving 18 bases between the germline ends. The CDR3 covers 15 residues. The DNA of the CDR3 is TGTGCCTGGAGTGTACGCGCGGGCCTTGGGGGGACCCAGTACTTC. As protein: CAWSVRAGLGGTQYF.

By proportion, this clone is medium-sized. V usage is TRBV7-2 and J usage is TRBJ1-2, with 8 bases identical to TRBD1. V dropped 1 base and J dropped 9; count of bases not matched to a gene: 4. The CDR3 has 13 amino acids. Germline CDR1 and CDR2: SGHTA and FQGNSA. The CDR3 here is CASSLEGQASYTF. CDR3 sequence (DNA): TGTGCCAGCAGCTTAGAGGGACAGGCAAGCTACACCTTC.

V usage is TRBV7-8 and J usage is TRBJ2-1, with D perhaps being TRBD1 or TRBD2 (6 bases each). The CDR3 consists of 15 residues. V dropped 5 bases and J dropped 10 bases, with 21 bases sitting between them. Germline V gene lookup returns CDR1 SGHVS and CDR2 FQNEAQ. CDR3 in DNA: TGTGCCAGCAGCACCATAGGGGGGCGGATTTGGGAGCAGTTCTTC. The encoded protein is CASSTIGGRIWEQFF.

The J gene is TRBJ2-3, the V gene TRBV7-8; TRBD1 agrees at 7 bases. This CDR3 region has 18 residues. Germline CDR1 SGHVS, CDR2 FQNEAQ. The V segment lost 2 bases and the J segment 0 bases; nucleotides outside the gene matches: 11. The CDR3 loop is CASSLFVFGTASTDTQYF. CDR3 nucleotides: TGTGCCAGCAGCTTATTTGTGTTCGGGACAGCTAGCACAGATACGCAGTATTTT. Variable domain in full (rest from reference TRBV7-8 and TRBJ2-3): GAGVSQSPRYKVAKRGQDVALRCDPISGHVSLFWYQQALGQGPEFLTYFQNEAQLDKSGLPSDRFFAERPEGSVSTLKIQRTQQEDSAVYLCASSLFVFGTASTDTQYFGPGTRLTVL.

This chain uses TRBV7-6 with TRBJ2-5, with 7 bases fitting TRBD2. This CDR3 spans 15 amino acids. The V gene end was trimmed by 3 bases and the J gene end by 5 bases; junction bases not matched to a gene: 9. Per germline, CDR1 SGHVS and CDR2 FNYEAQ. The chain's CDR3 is CASSLGAGLLETQYF. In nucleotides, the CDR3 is TGTGCCAGCAGCTTGGGAGCGGGACTTCTGGAGACCCAGTACTTC. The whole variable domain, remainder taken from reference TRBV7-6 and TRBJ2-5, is GAGVSQSPRYKVTKRGQDVALRCDPISGHVSLYWYRQALGQGPEFLTYFNYEAQQDKSGLPNDRFSAERPEGSISTLTIQRTEQRDSAMYRCASSLGAGLLETQYFGPGTRLLVL.

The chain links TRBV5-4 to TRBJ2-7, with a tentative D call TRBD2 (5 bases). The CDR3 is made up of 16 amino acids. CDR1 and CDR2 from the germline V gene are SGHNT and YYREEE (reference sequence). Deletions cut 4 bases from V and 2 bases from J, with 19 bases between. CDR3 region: CASSISPGVSAYEQYF. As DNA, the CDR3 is TGTGCCAGCAGCATTTCCCCCGGGGTAAGCGCCTACGAGCAGTACTTC. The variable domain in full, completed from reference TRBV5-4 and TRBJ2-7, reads ETGVTQSPTHLIKTRGQQVTLRCSSQSGHNTVSWYQQALGQGPQFIFQYYREEENGRGNFPPRFSGLQFPNYSSELNVNALELDDSALYLCASSISPGVSAYEQYFGPGTRLTVT.

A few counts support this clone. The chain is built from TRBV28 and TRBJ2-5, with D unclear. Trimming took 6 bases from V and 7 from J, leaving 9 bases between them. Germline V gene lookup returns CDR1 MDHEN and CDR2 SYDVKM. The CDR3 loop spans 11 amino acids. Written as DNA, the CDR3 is TGTGCCAGCAGGGGGTGGGGGACCCAGTACTTC. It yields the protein CASRGWGTQYF.

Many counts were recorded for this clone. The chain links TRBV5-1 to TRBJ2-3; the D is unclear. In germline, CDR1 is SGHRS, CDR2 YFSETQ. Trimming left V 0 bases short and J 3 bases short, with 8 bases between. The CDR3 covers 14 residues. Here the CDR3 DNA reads TGCGCCAGCAGCTTGGCCGGTGAGACAGATACGCAGTATTTT. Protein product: CASSLAGETDTQYF.